Described below is a single TCR beta chain sequence and its context. A much larger clonotype is one base distant, so this may be a read error. The record originates from a study of kidney transplant recipient with SARS-CoV-2 infection. One entry per CDR3 protein results from TCRdb running MiXCR on the reads. This sample has 250,000 or so distinct CDR3 sequences; roughly 26% occur once, and the top ten carry around 6.8%. The V and J ends lost 4 bases and 7 bases respectively, with 25 bases between them. The CDR3 sequence is 17 residues long. The V gene's germline CDR1 is MNHNS and CDR2 SASEGT. The sequence derives from a male patient in his thirties who had COVID-19 and was a kidney transplant recipient. Some T cells may be provided by the graft donor. The chain joins TRBV6-1 to TRBJ1-2; D gene unclear. The sequencing here drew on a blood sample, taken at baseline and between days 110 and 120 from a kidney transplant recipient. CDR3 DNA sequence: TGTGCCAGCAGTGCACTTCACTCTATGCGAAAGACCTGTGGCTACACCTTC. It is translated as CASSALHSMRKTCGYTF.